These 17 T cell receptor beta chains originate from one sample sequenced in a study of radiotherapy plus CTLA-4 blockade in lung cancer. This table comes from immunoSEQ multiplex PCR, and its TCRdb copy is limited to in-frame clones, with some not included. The sample lists 40,000 or so clones, 50% to 70% occurring once. The sample in question was peripheral blood, obtained from a patient treated with radiotherapy plus ipilimumab. These receptors were taken from a human donor with non-small cell lung cancer who had a partial response to radiotherapy plus ipilimumab.

Turning to this clone: Other DNA sequences in this specimen translate into the identical CDR3. The rearrangement links TRBV11-2 to TRBJ2-1; D unresolved. Per germline, CDR1 SGHAT and CDR2 FQNNGV. This CDR3 region has 13 residues. V lost 0 bases, J lost 6 bases, and 6 bases lay in between. Written as DNA, the CDR3 is TGTGCCAGCAGCTTAGATCTCTCCAATGAGCAGTTCTTC. It is translated as CASSLDLSNEQFF.

In its sample, this clone was seen once. The chain employs TRBV2 and TRBJ1-1, with 7 bases that match TRBD1. Per germline, CDR1 SNHLY and CDR2 FYNNEI. The CDR3 runs to 13 residues. Trimming took 11 bases from V and 4 from J; bases not matched to a gene: 10. CDR3 sequence reads: CAGQTGSATEAFF. The CDR3 DNA reads as TGTGCCGGACAGACAGGGTCGGCCACTGAAGCTTTCTTT.

This chain links TRBV18 with TRBJ1-6, with no clear D. This CDR3 has 15 amino acids. Germline loops: CDR1 KGHSH, CDR2 LQKENI. The V and J ends lost 3 bases and 0 bases respectively, with 6 bases between them. The CDR3 sequence is CASSPFSSYNSPLHF. CDR3 coding DNA: TGTGCCAGCTCACCTTTCAGCTCCTATAATTCACCCCTCCACTTT.

The chain links TRBV27 to TRBJ2-1; D is possibly TRBD1 (5 bases). The CDR3 sequence is 15 residues long. The V end was cut by 5 bases, the J end by 3 bases, with 14 bases between. From germline, CDR1 is MNHEY and CDR2 SMNVEV (reference sequence). CDR3 sequence reads: CASSPTPGIYNEQFF. The DNA of the CDR3 is TGTGCCAGCAGTCCTACCCCAGGGATCTACAATGAGCAGTTCTTC.

The chain is built from TRBV6-5 and TRBJ1-1; the D gene is possibly TRBD1 (5 bases). Germline V gene data show CDR1 as MNHEY and CDR2 as SVGAGI. CDR3 length: 14 residues. The V and J ends lost 7 bases and 4 bases respectively, with 16 bases between them. The CDR3 protein is CASTFRAGGTEAFF. In DNA, the CDR3 is TGTGCCAGCACCTTCAGGGCCGGGGGCACTGAAGCTTTCTTT.

Only a few counts were recorded for this clone. V is TRBV6-1 and J is TRBJ1-4; D is unclear. Germline CDR1 reads MNHNS; CDR2 reads SASEGT. This CDR3 is built from 15 residues. V dropped 2 bases and J dropped 0 bases, with 7 bases sitting between them. CDR3: CASSEREATNEKLFF. For the CDR3, the DNA is TGTGCCAGCAGTGAAAGAGAGGCAACTAATGAAAAACTGTTTTTT.

The V call is TRBV5-1, the J call TRBJ1-5; D ambiguous. The V gene's germline CDR1 is SGHRS and CDR2 YFSETQ. The ends were cut back, 2 bases at V and 7 bases at J, with 10 bases in the middle. The CDR3 spans 13 residues. The CDR3 DNA follows: TGCGCCAGCAGCTTAGCGGGAGAGCAGCCCCAGCATTTT. Protein: CASSLAGEQPQHF.

Only a few counts were recorded for this clone. The chain employs TRBV6-1 and TRBJ2-7, with 7 nucleotides matching TRBD2. The J segment lost 3 bases and the V segment lost 5 bases, leaving 7 bases of the junction unmatched. Germline CDR1 MNHNS, CDR2 SASEGT. This CDR3 has 14 amino acids. CDR3: CASSNSGPNYEQYF. The CDR3 bases are TGTGCCAGCAGTAATAGCGGGCCAAACTACGAGCAGTACTTC.

The chain combines TRBV7-2 with TRBJ2-7; tentative D call: TRBD2 (5 bases). CDR1 is SGHTA and CDR2 is FQGNSA in the germline V gene. Trimming removed 5 bases at V and 0 bases at J, with 11 bases between. The CDR3 totals 14 residues. CDR3 coding DNA: TGTGCCAGCAGCGGGAGATCCCACTCCTACGAGCAGTACTTC. Translating gives CASSGRSHSYEQYF.

The chain couples TRBV19 to TRBJ1-5, with D possibly being TRBD1 (5 bases). Germline V lookup: CDR1 LNHDA, CDR2 SQIVND (reference sequence). Trimming cost V 9 bases and J 3 bases, with 15 bases left between them. The CDR3 loop spans 14 amino acids. The CDR3, as DNA: TGTGCCAGCACGGCAGGGATCCCCAATCAGCCCCAGCATTTT. This translates into CASTAGIPNQPQHF.

The V call is TRBV6-1, the J call TRBJ2-1; 9 nucleotides match TRBD1. CDR1 is MNHNS and CDR2 is SASEGT in the germline V gene. The CDR3 sequence is 16 residues long. The V gene end was trimmed by 3 bases and the J gene end by 7 bases; junction bases not matched to a gene: 10. CDR3 bases: TGTGCCAGCAGTGAGGGGTGGGGGACAGGGTCTAATGAGCAGTTCTTC. Amino acid sequence: CASSEGWGTGSNEQFF.

The J gene is TRBJ2-2, the V gene TRBV19; no reliable D call. The CDR3 sequence is 16 residues long. The V and J ends lost 3 bases and 1 base respectively, with 12 bases between them. The germline V gene encodes CDR1 LNHDA and CDR2 SQIVND (reference sequence). CDR3 sequence: CASSIRGAENTGELFF. CDR3 nucleotides: TGTGCCAGTAGTATCCGAGGTGCAGAGAACACCGGGGAGCTGTTTTTT. Looking up the rest from reference TRBV19 and TRBJ2-2 gives the full variable domain: DGGITQSPKYLFRKEGQNVTLSCEQNLNHDAMYWYRQDPGQGLRLIYYSQIVNDFQKGDIAEGYSVSREKKESFPLTVTSAQKNPTAFYLCASSIRGAENTGELFFGEGSRLTVL.

This clone was observed a handful of times. The V call is TRBV5-6, the J call TRBJ1-1; 9 nucleotides align to TRBD1. CDR1 and CDR2 from the germline V gene are SGHDT and YYEEEE. This CDR3 region has 16 residues. V gave up 5 bases and J gave up 5 bases; unmatched junction bases: 13. The CDR3 sequence: CASSLHDRGSRTEAFF. The CDR3 DNA is TGTGCCAGCAGTTTGCACGACAGGGGGAGTCGAACTGAAGCTTTCTTT.

V gene TRBV29-1 combines with J gene TRBJ1-2, with D tentatively TRBD1 (5 bases). V was clipped by 7 bases and J by 0 bases, with 12 bases between them. The CDR3 loop spans 13 amino acids. Per the germline V gene, CDR1 is SQVTM and CDR2 is ANQGSEA. Here the CDR3 DNA reads TGCAGCGCCCAAGGGGATGCTAACTATGGCTACACCTTC. Protein: CSAQGDANYGYTF.

The chain links TRBV29-1 to TRBJ2-6; D is unclear. Germline CDR1 reads SQVTM; CDR2 reads ANQGSEA. V shed 4 bases and J shed 0 bases, with 7 bases lying between them. CDR3 size: 14 residues. The CDR3 DNA is TGCAGCGTTGGCAACTACTCTGGGGCCAACGTCCTGACTTTC. This codes for CSVGNYSGANVLTF.

The table lists this clone with a count of one. The CDR3, as DNA: TGTGCCATCAGTGAAGGGAGCGGGCCCAACTATGGCTACACCTTC. Protein sequence: CAISEGSGPNYGYTF. The rearrangement links TRBV10-3 to TRBJ1-2, with D unclear. CDR1 ENHRY and CDR2 SYGVKD come from the germline V gene. The V end was cut by 3 bases, the J end by 2 bases, with 13 bases between. The CDR3 spans 15 residues.

The CDR3 bases are TGTGCCAGCAGTACGGGACAGGGTGAGACCCAGTACTTC. Its protein is CASSTGQGETQYF. The chain has TRBV27 and TRBJ2-5; 9 positions match TRBD1. Germline lookup yields CDR1 MNHEY and CDR2 SMNVEV (reference sequence). The CDR3 runs to 13 residues. Germline trimming cut 5 bases from V and 5 bases from J; bases unmatched to any gene: 3.